This T cell receptor (beta chain) appears in the sequencing data of a study of T cells after yellow fever vaccination. General study results and limits: High-abundance clonotypes from the bulk population could contaminate FACS-sorted repertoires.

With respect to this clonotype: Its antigen is unknown.

TCRdb reprocessed the 5' RACE reads via MiXCR and lists one record per CDR3 protein. This repertoire shows about 320,000 distinct CDR3 sequences, approximately 12% found once; its top ten account for about 3%. This CDR3 region has 12 residues. The germline CDR1 and CDR2 sequences are SGHTA and FQGNSA. The V end lost 4 bases, the J end lost 6 bases, and 8 bases lay between the germline ends. The V gene is TRBV7-2, the J gene TRBJ2-3; D gene unclear. This receptor was obtained from a man aged 18 to 35 who received the YFV17D yellow fever vaccine. The specimen was CD4+ T cells sorted from PBMCs, collected 15 days after the yellow fever booster vaccination. The CDR3 is CASSYFRDTQYF. CDR3 nucleotide sequence: TGTGCCAGCAGCTATTTTCGGGATACGCAGTATTTT.